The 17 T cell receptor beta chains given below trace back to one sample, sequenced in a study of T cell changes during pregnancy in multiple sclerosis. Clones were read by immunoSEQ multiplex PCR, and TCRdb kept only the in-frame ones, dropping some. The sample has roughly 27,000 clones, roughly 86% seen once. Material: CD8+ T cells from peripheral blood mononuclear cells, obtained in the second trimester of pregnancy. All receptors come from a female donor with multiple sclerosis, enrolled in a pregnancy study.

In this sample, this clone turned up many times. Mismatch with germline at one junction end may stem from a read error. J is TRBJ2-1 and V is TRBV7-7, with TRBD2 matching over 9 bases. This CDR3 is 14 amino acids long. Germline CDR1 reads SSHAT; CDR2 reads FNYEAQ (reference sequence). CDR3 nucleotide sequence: TGTGCTAGCAGTAAGCGGGGGGACTACAATGAGCAGTTCTTC. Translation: CASSKRGDYNEQFF.

The CDR3 loop reads CASSRTSGGYNEQFF. The CDR3 DNA is TGTGCCAGCAGCCGGACTAGCGGGGGGTACAATGAGCAGTTCTTC. The chain links TRBV6-4 to TRBJ2-1; 14 bases map to TRBD2. The CDR3 covers 15 residues. Germline lookup yields CDR1 MRHNA and CDR2 SNTAGT. V lost 6 bases to trimming and J lost 4 bases; unmatched junction nucleotides: 2.

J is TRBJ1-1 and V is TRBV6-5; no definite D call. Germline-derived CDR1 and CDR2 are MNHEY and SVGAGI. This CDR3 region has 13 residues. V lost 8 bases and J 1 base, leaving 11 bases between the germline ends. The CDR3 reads CASYLPGNTEAFF. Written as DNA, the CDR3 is TGTGCCAGCTATCTACCGGGGAACACTGAAGCTTTCTTT.

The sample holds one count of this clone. CDR3 in amino acids: CASSLFVGLRETQYF. As DNA, the CDR3 is TGTGCCAGCAGCTTATTCGTGGGGCTGCGAGAGACCCAGTACTTC. The chain employs TRBV7-2 and TRBJ2-5, with D possibly TRBD1 on 5 matching bases. Trimming took 2 bases from V and 4 from J, leaving 14 bases between them. The CDR3 totals 15 residues. CDR1 SGHTA and CDR2 FQGNSA come from the germline V gene.

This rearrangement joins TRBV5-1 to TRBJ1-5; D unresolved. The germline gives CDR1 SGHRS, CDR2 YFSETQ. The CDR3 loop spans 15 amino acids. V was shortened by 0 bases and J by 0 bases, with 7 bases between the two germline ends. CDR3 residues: CASSLGAGSNQPQHF. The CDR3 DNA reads TGCGCCAGCAGCTTGGGGGCAGGTAGCAATCAGCCCCAGCATTTT.

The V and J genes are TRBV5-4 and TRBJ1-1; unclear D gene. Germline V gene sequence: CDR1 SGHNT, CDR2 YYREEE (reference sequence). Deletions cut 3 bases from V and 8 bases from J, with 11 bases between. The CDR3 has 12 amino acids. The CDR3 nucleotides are TGTGCCAGCAGCTGGGGAGGGTTGGAAGCTTTCTTT. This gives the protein CASSWGGLEAFF.

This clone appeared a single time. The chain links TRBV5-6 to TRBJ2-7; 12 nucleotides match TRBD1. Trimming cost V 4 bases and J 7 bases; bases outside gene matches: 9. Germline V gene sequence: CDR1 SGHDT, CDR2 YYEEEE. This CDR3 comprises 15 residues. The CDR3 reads CASSLPGQGAQEQYF. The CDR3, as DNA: TGTGCCAGCAGCCTACCGGGACAGGGGGCTCAGGAGCAGTACTTC.

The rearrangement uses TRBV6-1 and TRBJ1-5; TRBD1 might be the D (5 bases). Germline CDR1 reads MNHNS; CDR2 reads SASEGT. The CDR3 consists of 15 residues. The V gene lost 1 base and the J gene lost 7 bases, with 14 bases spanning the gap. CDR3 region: CASSEGVGEDQPQHF. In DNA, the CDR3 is TGTGCCAGCAGTGAAGGAGTAGGGGAGGACCAGCCCCAGCATTTT.

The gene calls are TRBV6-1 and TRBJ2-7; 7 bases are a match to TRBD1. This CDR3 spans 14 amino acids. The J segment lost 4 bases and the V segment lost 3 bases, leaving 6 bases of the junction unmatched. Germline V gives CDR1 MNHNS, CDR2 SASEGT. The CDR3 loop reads CASSEFMTGYEQYF. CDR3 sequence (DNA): TGTGCCAGCAGTGAGTTTATGACAGGGTACGAGCAGTACTTC.

The CDR3 sequence: CASSYRQGGTSEAFF. As DNA, the CDR3 is TGTGCCAGCAGCTACCGACAGGGGGGTACGAGTGAAGCTTTCTTT. The chain has TRBV7-9 and TRBJ1-1; 9 bases fit TRBD1. The germline V gene encodes CDR1 SEHNR and CDR2 FQNEAQ (reference sequence). With V trimmed by 4 bases and J by 7 bases, 10 bases remained unmatched. The CDR3 is made up of 15 amino acids.

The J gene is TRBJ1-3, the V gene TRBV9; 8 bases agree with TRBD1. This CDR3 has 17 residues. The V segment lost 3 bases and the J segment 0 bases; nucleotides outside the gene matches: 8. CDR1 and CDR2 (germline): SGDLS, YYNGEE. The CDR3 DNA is TGTGCCAGCAGCGCTTCGCGGACAGGGAGCTCTGGAAACACCATATATTTT. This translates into CASSASRTGSSGNTIYF. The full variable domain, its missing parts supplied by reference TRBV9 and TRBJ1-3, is DSGVTQTPKHLITATGQRVTLRCSPRSGDLSVYWYQQSLDQGLQFLIQYYNGEERAKGNILERFSAQQFPDLHSELNLSSLELGDSALYFCASSASRTGSSGNTIYFGEGSWLTVV.

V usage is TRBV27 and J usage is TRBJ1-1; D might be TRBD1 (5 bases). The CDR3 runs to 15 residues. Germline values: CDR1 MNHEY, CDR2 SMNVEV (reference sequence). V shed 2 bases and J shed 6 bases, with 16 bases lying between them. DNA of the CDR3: TGTGCCAGCAGTTTAAGGCCCTTGGGGGGTTCTGAAGCTTTCTTT. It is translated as CASSLRPLGGSEAFF.

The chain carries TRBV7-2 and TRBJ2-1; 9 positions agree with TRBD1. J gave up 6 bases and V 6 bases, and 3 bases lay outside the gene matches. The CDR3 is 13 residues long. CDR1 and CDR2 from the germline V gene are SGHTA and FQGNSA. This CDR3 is CASSADRGNEQFF. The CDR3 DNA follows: TGTGCCAGCAGTGCGGACAGGGGCAATGAGCAGTTCTTC.

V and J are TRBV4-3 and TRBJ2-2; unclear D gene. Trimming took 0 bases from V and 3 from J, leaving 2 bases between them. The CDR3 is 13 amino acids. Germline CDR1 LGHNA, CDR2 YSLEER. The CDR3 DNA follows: TGCGCCAGCAGCCAAGACTACACCGGGGAGCTGTTTTTT. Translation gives CASSQDYTGELFF.

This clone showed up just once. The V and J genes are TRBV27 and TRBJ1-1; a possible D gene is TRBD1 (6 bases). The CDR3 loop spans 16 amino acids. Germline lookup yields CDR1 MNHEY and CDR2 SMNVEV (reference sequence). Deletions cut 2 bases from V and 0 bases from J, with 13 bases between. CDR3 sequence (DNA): TGTGCCAGCAGTTTAACCGGGACAATCCTGAACACTGAAGCTTTCTTT. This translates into CASSLTGTILNTEAFF.

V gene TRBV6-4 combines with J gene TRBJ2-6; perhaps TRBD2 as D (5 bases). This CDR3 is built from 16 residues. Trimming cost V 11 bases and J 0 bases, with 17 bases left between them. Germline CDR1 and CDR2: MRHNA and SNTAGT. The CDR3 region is CAAGLGEYSGANVLTF. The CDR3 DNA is TGTGCCGCGGGCCTTGGAGAATACTCTGGGGCCAACGTCCTGACTTTC.

Written as DNA, the CDR3 is TGTGCCAGCAGTGTGACCAGGTTTCACTATAATTCACCCCTCCACTTT. The encoded protein is CASSVTRFHYNSPLHF. This chain links TRBV2 with TRBJ1-6, with D unresolved. CDR3 length: 16 residues. Germline V CDR1 and CDR2: SNHLY, FYNNEI. Trimming took 4 bases from V and 3 from J, leaving 13 bases between them.